Below, 28 T cell receptor beta chains from the same sample are listed, as sequenced in a study of T-cell reconstitution after alpha-beta-depleted transplantation in children. As it was prepared, the TCRbeta library received unique molecular identifiers. MiXCR was run by TCRdb on the PCR reads, yielding one entry per CDR3 protein. The sample includes over 450,000 distinct CDR3 sequences, under 12% of them seen just once. The input for sequencing was PBMCs, taken before TCRalphabeta/CD19-depleted stem cell transplant. The receptors shown here come from a child between 2 and 9 years old with inherited bone marrow failure, due to receive a stem cell transplant.

This clonotype showed up many times. The CDR3: CASGSLQGQGDTGELFF. The CDR3 DNA follows: TGTGCTAGTGGTTCCCTCCAGGGACAGGGGGACACCGGGGAGCTGTTTTTT. V is TRBV12-5 and J is TRBJ2-2; 11 nucleotides align to TRBD1. Looked up from germline, CDR1 is LGHNT and CDR2 is FRNRAP. With V trimmed by 4 bases and J by 3 bases, 7 bases remained unmatched. CDR3 length: 17 residues.

This clonotype was detected ten times or more. The V call is TRBV15, the J call TRBJ2-7, with D tentatively TRBD1 (6 bases). The CDR3 spans 15 residues. The germline V gene has CDR1 LNHNV and CDR2 YYDKDF (reference sequence). The V gene lost 0 bases and the J gene lost 3 bases, with 12 bases spanning the gap. The CDR3 DNA follows: TGTGCCACCAGCAGAGAACCAGGGGCCTACTACGAGCAGTACTTC. It is translated as CATSREPGAYYEQYF.

This clonotype has at least ten counts. J is TRBJ2-1 and V is TRBV5-5; the D is unclear. The CDR3 runs to 13 residues. In germline, CDR1 is SGHKS, CDR2 YYEKEE (reference sequence). Trimming shortened V by 4 bases and J by 5 bases, and 10 bases separated the two germline ends. The DNA for the CDR3 is TGTGCCAGCAGCCCCCTCAGCGACAATGAGCAGTTCTTC. Residues: CASSPLSDNEQFF.

The genes are TRBV4-3 and TRBJ2-7; the match to TRBD2 covers 8 bases. Germline lookup yields CDR1 LGHNA and CDR2 YSLEER. CDR3 length: 15 amino acids. The J segment lost 3 bases and the V segment lost 1 base, leaving 5 bases of the junction unmatched. CDR3 in DNA: TGCGCCAGCAGCCAAGGTCGGGGGGGGCGCTACGAGCAGTACTTC. Translating it yields CASSQGRGGRYEQYF.

The chain recombines TRBV29-1 with TRBJ2-2; D gene uncertain. CDR1 is SQVTM and CDR2 is ANQGSEA in the germline V gene. The V and J ends lost 0 bases and 4 bases respectively, with 9 bases between them. The CDR3 extends over 14 amino acids. The CDR3 sequence: CSVEERWSTGELFF. CDR3 in DNA: TGCAGCGTTGAAGAAAGGTGGAGCACCGGGGAGCTGTTTTTT.

Worth noting for this clonotype: A much bigger clone sits one base away, suggesting this may be a read error. The rearrangement joins TRBV20-1 to TRBJ2-5; D possibly matches TRBD1 or TRBD2 (6 bases each). This CDR3 has 15 amino acids. Germline CDR1 DFQATT, CDR2 SNEGSKA (reference sequence). CDR3: CSAPSGAALQETQCF. DNA for the CDR3: TGCAGTGCTCCTTCGGGGGCGGCCCTGCAAGAGACCCAGTGCTTC.

At least ten counts were recorded for this clonotype. The rearrangement joins TRBV27 to TRBJ2-7, with D uncertain. The V end lost 3 bases, the J end lost 3 bases, and 9 bases lay between the germline ends. The CDR3 has 13 residues. Germline V gene sequence: CDR1 MNHEY, CDR2 SMNVEV (reference sequence). In DNA, the CDR3 is TGTGCCAGCAGTTTTCGGGTTTTCTACGAGCAGTACTTC. It specifies CASSFRVFYEQYF.

There are a few counts of this clonotype. The chain recombines TRBV12-5 with TRBJ2-7, with unresolved D. The CDR3 runs to 12 residues. Trimming took 1 base from V and 5 from J, leaving 6 bases between them. The V gene's germline CDR1 is LGHNT and CDR2 FRNRAP. CDR3 protein: CASGLGVDEQYF. Written as DNA, the CDR3 is TGTGCTAGTGGTTTGGGGGTGGACGAGCAGTACTTC.

This sequence joins TRBV25-1 and TRBJ2-1; D remains ambiguous. V dropped 4 bases and J dropped 5 bases, with 3 bases sitting between them. From germline, CDR1 is MGHDK and CDR2 SYGVNS. The CDR3 is made up of 11 amino acids. CDR3 loop: CASSADNEQFF. CDR3 nucleotides: TGTGCCAGCAGTGCGGACAATGAGCAGTTCTTC.

With respect to this clonotype: With a much larger clone just one base away, this may be a read error. The chain joins TRBV27 to TRBJ2-7; 9 bases are shared with TRBD1. Germline V lookup: CDR1 MNHEY, CDR2 SMNVEV (reference sequence). J lost 3 bases, V lost 6 bases, and 9 bases had no gene match. This CDR3 region has 15 residues. CDR3 nucleotide sequence: TGTGCCAGCAGATACACCGGGACAGGGAGCTACGAGCAGTACTTC. Residues: CASRYTGTGSYEQYF.

Remarks on this clonotype: A much larger clone lies one base from this, so it may be a read error. This chain uses TRBV29-1 with TRBJ1-3, with D unresolved. This CDR3 has 14 amino acids. V dropped 5 bases and J dropped 4 bases, with 15 bases sitting between them. In germline, CDR1 is SQVTM, CDR2 ANQGSEA. The CDR3 sequence: CSVSGRLVGNTIYF. For the CDR3, the DNA is TGCAGCGTTTCCGGACGTTTGGTGGGAAACACCATATATTTT.

This clonotype was counted only a few times. The chain carries TRBV29-1 and TRBJ2-3; 14 bases agree with TRBD2. The V gene end was trimmed by 8 bases and the J gene end by 2 bases; junction bases not matched to a gene: 9. The germline V gene has CDR1 SQVTM and CDR2 ANQGSEA. The CDR3 runs 16 residues. The CDR3 reads CSLPGLAGAATDTQYF. For the CDR3, the DNA is TGCAGCCTTCCGGGACTAGCGGGAGCGGCCACAGATACGCAGTATTTT.

There are many counts of this clonotype. The V gene is TRBV10-3, the J gene TRBJ2-7; 14 nucleotides match TRBD2. V was pared by 7 bases and J by 5 bases, with 7 bases of the junction left unmatched. This CDR3 contains 15 residues. Germline assignment: CDR1 ENHRY and CDR2 SYGVKD. This CDR3 reads CAINPTSGRANEQYF. In nucleotides, the CDR3 is TGTGCCATCAACCCGACTAGCGGGAGGGCCAACGAGCAGTACTTC.

The J gene is TRBJ2-7, the V gene TRBV11-2; no firm D call. The CDR3 spans 11 residues. V was cut by 3 bases and J by 7 bases, with 7 bases left in between. The germline gives CDR1 SGHAT, CDR2 FQNNGV. The CDR3 bases are TGTGCCAGCAGCTTCCAAGGGGAGCAGTACTTC. Protein: CASSFQGEQYF.

This clonotype was seen only a few times. The J gene is TRBJ2-1, the V gene TRBV11-2, with 8 bases identical to TRBD2. V lost 2 bases, J lost 5 bases, and 2 bases stayed unmatched. Germline CDR1 SGHAT, CDR2 FQNNGV. This CDR3 is built from 14 residues. The CDR3 sequence is CASSLSAGDNEQFF. DNA of the CDR3: TGTGCCAGCAGCTTATCAGCGGGAGACAATGAGCAGTTCTTC. The complete variable domain, with remaining parts taken from reference TRBV11-2 and TRBJ2-1, reads EAGVAQSPRYKIIEKRQSVAFWCNPISGHATLYWYQQILGQGPKLLIQFQNNGVVDDSQLPKDRFSAERLKGVDSTLKIQPAKLEDSAVYLCASSLSAGDNEQFFGPGTRLTVL.

This clonotype has a count of ten or more. The chain links TRBV5-5 to TRBJ2-5; D unresolved. V was cut by 2 bases and J by 4 bases, with 3 bases left in between. This CDR3 comprises 11 residues. CDR1 is SGHKS, CDR2 YYEKEE, per germline (reference sequence). CDR3 nucleotide sequence: TGTGCCAGCAGCTTCTTAGAGACCCAGTACTTC. This sequence encodes CASSFLETQYF.

The rearrangement links TRBV4-1 to TRBJ1-1, with 8 bases matching TRBD1. J was trimmed by 6 bases and V by 5 bases; bases with no gene match: 11. CDR3 size: 15 residues. CDR1 and CDR2 from the germline V gene are MGHRA and YSYEKL. This CDR3 is CASSFGTGGWAEAFF. CDR3 nucleotides: TGCGCCAGCAGCTTCGGGACAGGTGGTTGGGCTGAAGCTTTCTTT.

This clonotype was detected many times. The chain recombines TRBV20-1 with TRBJ1-2, with D possibly TRBD1 on 5 matching bases. CDR1 and CDR2 (germline): DFQATT, SNEGSKA (reference sequence). Deletions cut 0 bases from V and 6 bases from J, with 14 bases between. The CDR3 covers 14 residues. The CDR3 DNA follows: TGCAGTGCTAGAGATCATCCCAGGGCTGATGGCTACACCTTC. As protein: CSARDHPRADGYTF.

This clonotype was seen at least ten times. The CDR3 DNA is TGTGCCAGCAGCTTAGATTTATCAGAGAAGGGCCACTTT. Translating gives CASSLDLSEKGHF. This chain uses TRBV11-2 with TRBJ1-6; D unclear. Trimming shortened V by 0 bases and J by 18 bases, and 15 bases separated the two germline ends. This CDR3 spans 13 amino acids. Germline assignment: CDR1 SGHAT and CDR2 FQNNGV.

The chain links TRBV7-7 to TRBJ2-3; TRBD2 might be the D (5 bases). This CDR3 comprises 14 residues. Germline V lookup: CDR1 SSHAT, CDR2 FNYEAQ (reference sequence). Trimming removed 5 bases from V and 3 bases from J, with 12 bases in between. The CDR3 DNA sequence: TGTGCCAGCAGCACCTTAAGGGAGACAGATACGCAGTATTTT. Amino acid sequence: CASSTLRETDTQYF.

The chain employs TRBV20-1 and TRBJ2-7; perhaps TRBD2 as D (6 bases). Trimming cost V 3 bases and J 5 bases, with 20 bases left between them. This CDR3 has 15 residues. In germline, CDR1 is DFQATT, CDR2 SNEGSKA (reference sequence). For the CDR3, the DNA is TGCAGTGCTAGGGAGCGGGTCCTTTCTCTTGACGAGCAGTACTTC. Residues: CSARERVLSLDEQYF.

This clonotype came up many times. The V gene is TRBV12-3 or TRBV12-4, the J gene TRBJ2-7, with a possible D match to TRBD2 (6 bases). V lost 5 bases and J 3 bases, leaving 23 bases between the germline ends. The CDR3 loop spans 17 amino acids. DNA for the CDR3: TGTGCCAGCAGTCCTGGGGCCCACACGGGGCGGGACTACGAGCAGTACTTC. Amino acid sequence: CASSPGAHTGRDYEQYF.

This rearrangement joins TRBV2 to TRBJ1-5, with a tentative D call TRBD1 (6 bases). V was cut by 1 base and J by 1 base, with 17 bases left in between. Per the germline V gene, CDR1 is SNHLY and CDR2 is FYNNEI. The CDR3 length is 18 residues. The CDR3 protein is CASSEDSRGASSNQPQHF. The CDR3 nucleotides are TGTGCCAGCAGTGAAGATTCCCGGGGGGCTTCGAGCAATCAGCCCCAGCATTTT. The entire variable domain, with the rest obtained from reference TRBV2 and TRBJ1-5, is as follows: EPEVTQTPSHQVTQMGQEVILRCVPISNHLYFYWYRQILGQKVEFLVSFYNNEISEKSEIFDDQFSVERPDGSNFTLKIRSTKLEDSAMYFCASSEDSRGASSNQPQHFGDGTRLSIL.

CDR3 in DNA: TGCAGTGCTAGAGATCTCCTAGTAGGTGGTCTCGAGCAGTACTTC. It codes for CSARDLLVGGLEQYF. The V gene is TRBV20-1, the J gene TRBJ2-7; no clear D. V shed 0 bases and J shed 6 bases, with 18 bases lying between them. The CDR3 loop spans 15 amino acids. CDR1 is DFQATT, CDR2 SNEGSKA, per germline (reference sequence).

This chain connects TRBV19 to TRBJ2-1; perhaps TRBD1 as D (6 bases). The CDR3 covers 15 residues. Germline V CDR1 and CDR2: LNHDA, SQIVND (reference sequence). The V end lost 2 bases, the J end lost 6 bases, and 14 bases lay between the germline ends. CDR3 DNA: TGTGCCAGTAGTATACTCTTTCCGACAGGCAATGAGCAGTTCTTC. This translates into CASSILFPTGNEQFF.

This clonotype turned up a few times. The chain combines TRBV7-2 with TRBJ2-7; either TRBD1 or TRBD2 may supply D (5 bases each). The CDR3 totals 13 residues. The V and J ends lost 2 bases and 3 bases respectively, with 8 bases between them. Germline loops: CDR1 SGHTA, CDR2 FQGNSA. In nucleotides, the CDR3 is TGTGCCAGCAGCTTACGGGACGTCTACGAGCAGTACTTC. Translating it yields CASSLRDVYEQYF.

This clonotype was counted many times. This chain connects TRBV6-5 to TRBJ2-1, with D tentatively TRBD2 (5 bases). Trimming took 4 bases from V and 5 from J, leaving 15 bases between them. The CDR3 contains 15 residues. Germline CDR1 MNHEY, CDR2 SVGAGI. The CDR3 reads CASSSSWKGDNEQFF. The CDR3 DNA follows: TGTGCCAGCAGTTCCTCCTGGAAGGGAGACAATGAGCAGTTCTTC.

This clonotype was seen ten or more times. The chain employs TRBV27 and TRBJ2-7; 8 nucleotides agree with TRBD1. The J segment lost 0 bases and the V segment lost 6 bases, leaving 4 bases of the junction unmatched. The CDR3 has 14 residues. Germline V gene sequence: CDR1 MNHEY, CDR2 SMNVEV (reference sequence). CDR3 region: CASSLRGLSYEQYF. CDR3 DNA sequence: TGTGCCAGCAGCCTCAGGGGGCTCTCCTACGAGCAGTACTTC.